What follows are 5 T cell receptor beta chains derived from one specimen sequenced in a study of Ad26.COV2.S vaccination and SARS-CoV-2 variants. The assay was immunoSEQ multiplex PCR, and TCRdb's table has in-frame clones only and misses some. Among around 300,000 clones listed, roughly 91% were seen once. Treatment meaning: approximately 18 received Ad26.COV2.S at low or high dose, single or two shots; about five received placebo; per-sample allocation not given. Day 63 following the first vaccine or placebo injection was when the samples were taken. Sequences were derived from peripheral blood, sampled in a trial of Ad26.COV2.S vaccine versus placebo. Receptors originate from a person aged 18 to 65 who received the Ad26.COV2.S COVID-19 vaccine or a placebo.

This chain joins TRBV10-3 and TRBJ2-5; 7 positions agree with TRBD2. This CDR3 spans 15 amino acids. The V segment lost 5 bases and the J segment 5 bases; nucleotides outside the gene matches: 11. CDR1 and CDR2 from the germline V gene are ENHRY and SYGVKD. CDR3 bases: TGTGCCATCAGTACGACGGGTGGGAGGGGCGAGACCCAGTACTTC. Its translation is CAISTTGGRGETQYF.

The CDR3: CASSRRDRANYGYTF. The CDR3 DNA reads TGTGCCAGCAGCAGGAGGGACAGAGCCAACTATGGCTACACCTTC. The J gene is TRBJ1-2, the V gene TRBV7-9, with TRBD1 matching 7 bases. Germline loops: CDR1 SEHNR, CDR2 FQNEAQ (reference sequence). Trimming at V came to 5 bases and at J to 2 bases, leaving 8 bases not matched to a gene. CDR3 length equals 15 residues.

The rearrangement links TRBV28 to TRBJ1-2; no clear D. The germline V and J ends were trimmed by 6 bases and 8 bases, with 19 bases remaining between them. The germline V gene has CDR1 MDHEN and CDR2 SYDVKM. CDR3 length: 14 residues. The CDR3 coding sequence is TGTGCCAGCAGCATCCGGCCTCCCGGCGGCGGCTACACCTTC. It encodes CASSIRPPGGGYTF.

The chain has TRBV28 and TRBJ1-1; D unclear. The CDR3 extends over 12 amino acids. CDR1 MDHEN and CDR2 SYDVKM come from the germline V gene. Trimming cost V 3 bases and J 6 bases, with 8 bases left between them. The CDR3 DNA reads TGTGCCAGCAGTTTTAGTATCCCTGAAGCTTTCTTT. It is translated as CASSFSIPEAFF. Based on the CDR3 plus reference TRBV28 and TRBJ1-1, the full variable domain is DVKVTQSSRYLVKRTGEKVFLECVQDMDHENMFWYRQDPGLGLRLIYFSYDVKMKEKGDIPEGYSVSREKKERFSLILESASTNQTSMYLCASSFSIPEAFFGQGTRLTVV.

The J gene is TRBJ2-7, the V gene TRBV27, with unresolved D. This CDR3 contains 14 residues. V dropped 8 bases and J dropped 0 bases, with 14 bases sitting between them. CDR1 MNHEY and CDR2 SMNVEV come from the germline V gene (reference sequence). CDR3 region: CASSEGGISYEQYF. The CDR3 bases are TGTGCCAGCTCGGAAGGTGGGATCTCCTACGAGCAGTACTTC.